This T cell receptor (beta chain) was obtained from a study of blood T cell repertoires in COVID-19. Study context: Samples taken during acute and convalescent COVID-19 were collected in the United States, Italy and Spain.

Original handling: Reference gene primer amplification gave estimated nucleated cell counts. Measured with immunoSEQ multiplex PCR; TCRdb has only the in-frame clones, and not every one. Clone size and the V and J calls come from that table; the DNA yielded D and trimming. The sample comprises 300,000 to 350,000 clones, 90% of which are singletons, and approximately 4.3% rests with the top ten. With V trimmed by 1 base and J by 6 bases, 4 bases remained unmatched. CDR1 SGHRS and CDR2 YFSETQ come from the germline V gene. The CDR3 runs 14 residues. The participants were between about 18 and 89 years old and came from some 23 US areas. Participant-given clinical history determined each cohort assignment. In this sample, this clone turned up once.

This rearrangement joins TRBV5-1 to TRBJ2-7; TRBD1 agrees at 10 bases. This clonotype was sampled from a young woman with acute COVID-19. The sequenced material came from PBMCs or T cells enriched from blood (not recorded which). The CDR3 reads CASSLTGQGVEQYF. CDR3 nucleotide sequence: TGCGCCAGCAGCTTGACCGGACAGGGGGTCGAGCAGTACTTC.